These 25 T cell receptor beta chains originate from one sample sequenced in a study of neoadjuvant anti-PD-1 for oral cavity cancer. Repertoires were generated with immunoSEQ multiplex PCR, while TCRdb's copy carries only in-frame clones and drops some. This sample has 14,000 to 15,000 clones; roughly 70% occur once, and the top ten carry about 3%. Sequencing used PBMCs, obtained before nivolumab (anti-PD-1) treatment. These TCRs come from a person between 40 and 85 years old with oral cavity squamous cell carcinoma.

The V call is TRBV11-2, the J call TRBJ2-7; possible D gene TRBD2, 5 bases. Germline V gives CDR1 SGHAT, CDR2 FQNNGV. V was pared by 1 base and J by 3 bases, with 7 bases between. The CDR3 consists of 13 residues. As DNA, the CDR3 is TGTGCCAGCAGCTTAGGCGGGTTCTACGAGCAGTACTTC. Its translation: CASSLGGFYEQYF. Looking up the rest from reference TRBV11-2 and TRBJ2-7 gives the full variable domain: EAGVAQSPRYKIIEKRQSVAFWCNPISGHATLYWYQQILGQGPKLLIQFQNNGVVDDSQLPKDRFSAERLKGVDSTLKIQPAKLEDSAVYLCASSLGGFYEQYFGPGTRLTVT.

As DNA, the CDR3 is TGTGCCAGCAGCTTCGGAACAGGTGCCTCCGAGCAGTACTTC. This gives the protein CASSFGTGASEQYF. The chain employs TRBV7-3 and TRBJ2-7; D is possibly TRBD1 (5 bases). Trimming left V 3 bases short and J 6 bases short, with 15 bases between. Germline values: CDR1 SGHTA, CDR2 FQGTGA. This CDR3 is built from 14 residues.

The V and J genes are TRBV27 and TRBJ1-2; the D is unclear. The germline V gene has CDR1 MNHEY and CDR2 SMNVEV (reference sequence). The CDR3 extends over 16 amino acids. Trimming removed 6 bases at V and 0 bases at J, with 17 bases between. The CDR3 DNA is TGTGCCAGCAGCGGGTCAGCCTACGGGCCTAACTATGGCTACACCTTC. Amino acid sequence: CASSGSAYGPNYGYTF.

The rearrangement joins TRBV6-6 to TRBJ2-1; the D is unclear. Trimming stripped 5 bases from V and 7 bases from J, with 12 bases between. Germline assignment: CDR1 MNHNY and CDR2 SVGAGI (reference sequence). The CDR3 sequence is 13 residues long. For the CDR3, the DNA is TGTGCCAGCAGTAGGGATAGTTGGAATGAGCAGTTCTTC. It is translated as CASSRDSWNEQFF.

CDR3 DNA sequence: TGTGCCATCAGTGACTCCGGGTCCAGAAGCGGCTACACCTTC. This encodes CAISDSGSRSGYTF. This chain connects TRBV10-3 to TRBJ1-2, with unresolved D. CDR1 ENHRY and CDR2 SYGVKD come from the germline V gene. Trimming removed 3 bases at V and 8 bases at J, with 16 bases between. This CDR3 contains 14 residues.

This chain joins TRBV4-1 and TRBJ2-7, with 9 nucleotides matching TRBD2. The V and J ends lost 1 base and 1 base, in that order; junction bases with no gene match: 2. This CDR3 is built from 15 residues. From germline, CDR1 is MGHRA and CDR2 YSYEKL. CDR3 protein: CASSQGGGASYEQYF. CDR3 nucleotide sequence: TGCGCCAGCAGCCAAGGCGGGGGGGCTTCCTACGAGCAGTACTTC.

The genes are TRBV2 and TRBJ2-1, with TRBD2 matching over 8 bases. Germline assignment: CDR1 SNHLY and CDR2 FYNNEI. V lost 11 bases and J lost 1; bases outside the gene matches: 13. There are 16 residues in the CDR3. The CDR3 DNA is TGTGCCCGGAGGGGTCTAGCGGGCAAATCCTACAATGAGCAGTTCTTC. The encoded protein is CARRGLAGKSYNEQFF. Filled out from reference TRBV2 and TRBJ2-1, the complete variable domain reads EPEVTQTPSHQVTQMGQEVILRCVPISNHLYFYWYRQILGQKVEFLVSFYNNEISEKSEIFDDQFSVERPDGSNFTLKIRSTKLEDSAMYFCARRGLAGKSYNEQFFGPGTRLTVL.

The chain links TRBV6-6 to TRBJ1-1, with D perhaps matching TRBD1 (6 bases). Germline assignment: CDR1 MNHNY and CDR2 SVGAGI (reference sequence). This CDR3 region has 13 residues. V was clipped by 7 bases and J by 5 bases, with 14 bases between them. CDR3 sequence reads: CASTARGGTEAFF. The DNA of the CDR3 is TGTGCCAGCACCGCCCGAGGGGGGACTGAAGCTTTCTTT.

The sample holds a few counts of this clone. CDR3 sequence (DNA): TGTGCCAGCAGCGCCCCCCGGACAGGGGACACTGAAGCTTTCTTT. Its translation is CASSAPRTGDTEAFF. The chain is built from TRBV7-6 and TRBJ1-1; TRBD1 agrees at 9 bases. Germline values: CDR1 SGHVS, CDR2 FNYEAQ. The length of the CDR3 is 15 residues. V dropped 5 bases and J dropped 3; count of bases not matched to a gene: 7. The full variable domain, rest sourced from reference TRBV7-6 and TRBJ1-1, is GAGVSQSPRYKVTKRGQDVALRCDPISGHVSLYWYRQALGQGPEFLTYFNYEAQQDKSGLPNDRFSAERPEGSISTLTIQRTEQRDSAMYRCASSAPRTGDTEAFFGQGTRLTVV.

Of note for this clone: A read error may produce the germline difference seen at one junction end. This rearrangement joins TRBV2 to TRBJ1-1; D gene ambiguous. Germline V gene lookup returns CDR1 SNHLY and CDR2 FYNNEI. This CDR3 region has 15 residues. CDR3 sequence: CASSEAGVPNTEAFF. The DNA of the CDR3 is TGTGCCAGCAGCGAAGCGGGTGTGCCGAACACTGAAGCTTTCTTT.

The chain couples TRBV7-9 to TRBJ1-5; D uncertain. V gave up 3 bases and J gave up 5 bases, with 11 bases separating them. Germline lookup yields CDR1 SEHNR and CDR2 FQNEAQ (reference sequence). The CDR3 spans 14 residues. The CDR3 loop reads CASSFSTGYQPQHF. As DNA, the CDR3 is TGTGCCAGCAGCTTTTCAACCGGGTATCAGCCCCAGCATTTT. Together with reference TRBV7-9 and TRBJ1-5, the CDR3 gives the full variable domain: DTGVSQNPRHKITKRGQNVTFRCDPISEHNRLYWYRQTLGQGPEFLTYFQNEAQLEKSRLLSDRFSAERPKGSFSTLEIQRTEQGDSAMYLCASSFSTGYQPQHFGDGTRLSIL.

The chain couples TRBV5-1 to TRBJ2-7; no firm D call. Trimming took off 2 bases at V and 3 bases at J, with 9 bases between the two ends. In germline, CDR1 is SGHRS, CDR2 YFSETQ. The CDR3 is 13 amino acids. CDR3 protein: CASSLGGDYEQYF. As DNA, the CDR3 is TGCGCCAGCAGCTTAGGCGGCGACTACGAGCAGTACTTC.

V and J are TRBV18 and TRBJ1-1; the D is unclear. The ends were cut back, 2 bases at V and 1 base at J, with 5 bases in the middle. The CDR3 has 13 amino acids. Germline V gene lookup returns CDR1 KGHSH and CDR2 LQKENI. This CDR3 is CASSPDPNTEAFF. CDR3 DNA: TGTGCCAGCTCACCAGACCCGAACACTGAAGCTTTCTTT.

A remark on this clone: Relative to the germline gene, one junction end is altered; a read error may explain this. This chain joins TRBV12-5 and TRBJ1-2; the D is unclear. The CDR3 runs 10 residues. CDR1 and CDR2 from the germline V gene are LGHNT and FRNRAP. The CDR3 sequence: CASALDTMIF. The CDR3 DNA follows: TGTGCTAGTGCTCTAGACACCATGATCTTC.

There are a few counts of this clone. The rearrangement joins TRBV28 to TRBJ2-1, with 9 bases identical to TRBD2. V gave up 3 bases and J gave up 8 bases; unmatched junction bases: 5. The CDR3 spans 14 residues. Germline-derived CDR1 and CDR2 are MDHEN and SYDVKM. For the CDR3, the DNA is TGTGCCAGCAGTTTCGCGGGAGGGCCCTATGAGCAGTTCTTC. Its protein is CASSFAGGPYEQFF.

This rearrangement joins TRBV4-1 to TRBJ1-3, with TRBD1 matching 8 bases. From germline, CDR1 is MGHRA and CDR2 YSYEKL. The V segment lost 1 base and the J segment 0 bases; nucleotides outside the gene matches: 5. There are 17 residues in the CDR3. CDR3 sequence (DNA): TGCGCCAGCAGCCAAGTTTTGGGACAGGCCTCTGGAAACACCATATATTTT. As protein: CASSQVLGQASGNTIYF.

V and J are TRBV7-6 and TRBJ1-4; no firm D call. V shed 2 bases and J shed 4 bases, with 8 bases lying between them. Germline CDR1 and CDR2: SGHVS and FNYEAQ. This CDR3 contains 14 residues. The CDR3 DNA reads as TGTGCCAGCAGCTTAACTATCCTTAATGAAAAACTGTTTTTT. Its translation is CASSLTILNEKLFF.

The chain couples TRBV6-5 to TRBJ1-1, with TRBD1 matching over 7 bases. Trimming at V came to 1 base and at J to 3 bases, leaving 8 bases not matched to a gene. CDR3 length equals 16 residues. Germline-derived CDR1 and CDR2 are MNHEY and SVGAGI. In DNA, the CDR3 is TGTGCCAGCAGTTACTTTGACCCGACAGGGTACACTGAAGCTTTCTTT. Translating it yields CASSYFDPTGYTEAFF.

This sequence joins TRBV19 and TRBJ1-1, with a possible D match to TRBD1 (5 bases). Germline V gene sequence: CDR1 LNHDA, CDR2 SQIVND (reference sequence). The V end lost 4 bases, the J end lost 7 bases, and 13 bases lay between the germline ends. CDR3 size: 13 residues. The CDR3 DNA follows: TGTGCCAGTAGTAGTCAAGGGACGAGTGAAGCTTTCTTT. Translating it yields CASSSQGTSEAFF. Using reference TRBV19 and TRBJ1-1 for the parts outside the CDR3, the full variable domain is DGGITQSPKYLFRKEGQNVTLSCEQNLNHDAMYWYRQDPGQGLRLIYYSQIVNDFQKGDIAEGYSVSREKKESFPLTVTSAQKNPTAFYLCASSSQGTSEAFFGQGTRLTVV.

This clone was counted between two and nine times. This chain links TRBV2 with TRBJ2-7; the D is unclear. The CDR3 contains 13 residues. The germline V and J ends were trimmed by 2 bases and 0 bases, with 5 bases remaining between them. Germline V lookup: CDR1 SNHLY, CDR2 FYNNEI. DNA for the CDR3: TGTGCCAGCAGTGAATCCGTCTCCTACGAGCAGTACTTC. Protein product: CASSESVSYEQYF.

V gene TRBV12-1 combines with J gene TRBJ1-4; the D segment call TRBD1 is taken from the table without a DNA check. TRBV12-1 is annotated as a pseudogene. This CDR3 spans 14 amino acids. CDR3 residues: CASSSTQGSEKLFF. The CDR3 nucleotides read TGTGCCAGCAGCTCCACCCAGGGAAGTGAAAAACTGTTTTTT.

This chain links TRBV15 with TRBJ1-4, with D possibly matching TRBD1 (6 bases). Germline CDR1 reads LNHNV; CDR2 reads YYDKDF (reference sequence). The CDR3 spans 15 residues. V lost 0 bases and J 3 bases, leaving 8 bases between the germline ends. CDR3 coding DNA: TGTGCCACCAGCAGAGAAAGGACAGCTAATGAAAAACTGTTTTTT. This codes for CATSRERTANEKLFF.

The chain carries TRBV5-1 and TRBJ2-5; D unclear. V lost 4 bases, J lost 5 bases, and 21 bases lay in between. CDR1 and CDR2 from the germline V gene are SGHRS and YFSETQ. This CDR3 has 16 amino acids. CDR3 amino acids: CASSPGVGFRAETQYF. The CDR3 coding sequence is TGCGCCAGCAGCCCTGGGGTTGGTTTTCGGGCGGAGACCCAGTACTTC.

J is TRBJ1-2 and V is TRBV12-5; 8 bases match TRBD1. In germline, CDR1 is LGHNT, CDR2 FRNRAP. This CDR3 is 14 amino acids long. With 2 bases clipped from V and 4 bases from J, the junction kept 3 bases outside the gene matches. This CDR3 is CASGLTGGTYGYTF. CDR3 nucleotides: TGTGCTAGTGGTTTGACAGGGGGGACCTATGGCTACACCTTC.

The V and J genes are TRBV9 and TRBJ1-1, with D perhaps TRBD1 (5 bases). The CDR3 consists of 14 residues. From germline, CDR1 is SGDLS and CDR2 YYNGEE. V was shortened by 0 bases and J by 5 bases, with 11 bases between the two germline ends. This chain's CDR3 is CASSVVGVGTEAFF. The CDR3 DNA follows: TGTGCCAGCAGCGTAGTAGGGGTAGGGACTGAAGCTTTCTTT.